This T cell receptor (beta chain) was observed in a study of shared clonotypes between healthy human individuals. On the study more broadly: With ages of 18 to 49, the donors were two women and three men. Researchers assigned three CD4 naive, three CD4 memory, two CD8 naive and one CD8 memory plate to each donor.

Authors' methods: Junction-only immunoSEQ sequences carried no quality scores, so filtering differed. Repertoires were generated with immunoSEQ multiplex PCR, while TCRdb's copy carries only in-frame clones and drops some. The D gene and trimming were derived from the DNA, and the V and J assignments and clone size from that table. The sample lists roughly 530,000 clones; less than 96% were seen once. CDR1 is MGHDK, CDR2 SYGVNS, per germline. Trimming took 2 bases from V and 9 from J, leaving 8 bases between them. The CDR3 totals 12 residues. Points on this clone: Antigen unknown.

Study observations and caveats: Few donors restricted represented genetic and exposure-history diversity.

Material: naive CD4+ T cells sorted from blood. Stated subset: CD45RA+ positively selected. The chain is built from TRBV25-1 and TRBJ1-3; unclear D gene. The source is a woman aged 25-40 years in good health. The CDR3 sequence is CASSEIIGTIYF. For the CDR3, the DNA is TGTGCCAGCAGTGAAATCATCGGCACCATATATTTT.